These T cell receptor beta chains were read from a single sample in a study of T-cell memory formation after mild COVID-19. From the 5' RACE reads, TCRdb called clonotypes with MiXCR, one entry per CDR3 protein. Here the sample spans around 340,000 distinct CDR3 sequences, approximately 21% being singletons. The sample was PBMCs or a T cell subset sorted from them (not recorded which). The receptors were sampled from an adult woman who had mild COVID-19 (a few samples of this study predate the infection). Cell type and time point are not known. The CDR3 runs from the conserved cysteine through the conserved F or W. The D gene is left open where the match is weak. Only some rows state a clone size, as once, few, many or a class for expanded clones.

CDR3 DNA	CDR3 protein	V gene	J gene	clone size	D gene
TGTGCCAGCAGCCACAGGGTCCCGGGACTAGCGGGACAGACGGAGACCCAGTACTTC	CASSHRVPGLAGQTETQYF	TRBV7-8	TRBJ2-5	-	TRBD2
TGTGCCAGCAGCAAGGACAGGGGTCAGCCCCAGCATTTT	CASSKDRGQPQHF	TRBV7-2	TRBJ1-5	-	TRBD1
TGTGCCAGCAACTCCCTGCGGGGGGACACCGGGGAGCTGTTTTTT	CASNSLRGDTGELFF	TRBV21-1	TRBJ2-2	few	-
TGTGCCAGCAGCCCGGGACATACTCAAGAGACCCAGTACTTC	CASSPGHTQETQYF	TRBV7-9	TRBJ2-5	few	-
TGTGCCAGCAGCGCCACGGTGGGGCTAGTGCAGTTCTTC	CASSATVGLVQFF	TRBV7-2	TRBJ2-1	-	-
TGTGCCAGCAGTTATCGGGACAGACCCTATGGCTACACCTTC	CASSYRDRPYGYTF	TRBV6-5	TRBJ1-2	few	TRBD1
TGTGCCAGCAGCCCGCCTAACGGAGATACGCAGTATTTT	CASSPPNGDTQYF	TRBV7-2	TRBJ2-3	few	-
TGCAGTGCAGGGGCAATGGCTGAAGCTTTCTTT	CSAGAMAEAFF	TRBV20-1	TRBJ1-1	few	-
TGCAGTGCTAGGAGGGATATGGGGGCTTTCTTT	CSARRDMGAFF	TRBV20-1	TRBJ1-1	-	-
TGTGCCAGCAGCTCGGGACAGGGGAAAATCTCACCCCTCCACTTT	CASSSGQGKISPLHF	TRBV7-6	TRBJ1-6	-	TRBD1
TGTGCCAGCAGCTCGAGGGGAGGGAATGAGCAGGTCTTC	CASSSRGGNEQVF	TRBV7-9	TRBJ2-1	-	TRBD2
TGTGCCAGCAGTGTCGGGGGGTTTGTCGGGGAGCTGTTTTTT	CASSVGGFVGELFF	TRBV12-3/TRBV12-4	TRBJ2-2	-	TRBD2
TGTGCCACCGACCGCGGCGCCATCGGGGAGCTGTTTTTT	CATDRGAIGELFF	TRBV12-3/TRBV12-4	TRBJ2-2	few	-
TGTGCCAGCAGTGAAGCGCTAGGACAGGCCTCATGGCCCCAGCATTTT	CASSEALGQASWPQHF	TRBV6-1	TRBJ1-5	few	TRBD1
TGCAGTGCTGAAAGGGACACAAACTCCTACGAGCAGTACTTC	CSAERDTNSYEQYF	TRBV20-1	TRBJ2-7	many	-
TGTGCCAGCAGTTCACATACCGGGGTGGATACGCAGTATTTT	CASSSHTGVDTQYF	TRBV27	TRBJ2-3	-	-
TGCGCCAAAGCATGTCCCGGGGCTTACTTC	CAKACPGAYF	TRBV5-1	TRBJ2-7	-	-
TGCGCCAGCAGCTTCAGTACCAGCGGGAAGAACACCGGGGAGCTGTTTTTT	CASSFSTSGKNTGELFF	TRBV5-1	TRBJ2-2	few	TRBD2
TGCAGTGCTAGAGACCCAGGTTGGGAGACCCAGTACTTC	CSARDPGWETQYF	TRBV20-1	TRBJ2-5	many	-
TGTGCCAGCAGCCAAGAACCATCCTTGGGGGAGGGCGTCCATTTT	CASSQEPSLGEGVHF	TRBV4-2	TRBJ2-3	many	TRBD2
TGTGCCAGCAGCGAGGGAGGACAGAATTCCTTCAAGAACACCGGGGAGCTGTTTTTT	CASSEGGQNSFKNTGELFF	TRBV9	TRBJ2-2	-	-
TGTGCCAGCAGCCAGGAAGGGTGGGCTAGCCCGGGGCCTAGGTACTTC	CASSQEGWASPGPRYF	TRBV3-1	TRBJ2-5	-	-
TGTGCCAGCAGCGCCACAGGGGCCTCTAACTATGGCTACACCTTC	CASSATGASNYGYTF	TRBV9	TRBJ1-2	-	TRBD1
TGTGCCAGCAGCTTAACACAGGGGGGTTCCTACGAGCAGTACTTC	CASSLTQGGSYEQYF	TRBV7-6	TRBJ2-7	-	TRBD1
TGTGCCAGTAGTCCCGCTGGCTATGGCTACACCTTC	CASSPAGYGYTF	TRBV19	TRBJ1-2	many	-
TGTGCCAGCAGCGTCGGTGGCACCTACGAGAAGTACTTC	CASSVGGTYEKYF	TRBV9	TRBJ2-7	-	-
TGTGCCAGCTTAGCGGGAGTTAACGTCAATGAGCAGTTCTTC	CASLAGVNVNEQFF	TRBV28	TRBJ2-1	-	TRBD2
TGTGCCAGCAGCCCCAGGGGCGTATACAATGAGCAGTTCTTC	CASSPRGVYNEQFF	TRBV7-6	TRBJ2-1	many	-
TGTGCCAGCAGGGCGGGGCACAGATCACTCACAGATACGCAGTATTTT	CASRAGHRSLTDTQYF	TRBV6-1	TRBJ2-3	-	-
TGTGCCAGCTCACCACTACAGGGGAGCTATGGCTACACCTTC	CASSPLQGSYGYTF	TRBV18	TRBJ1-2	-	TRBD1
TGTGCCAGCAGCTCACCCTGGACACCAGCCTACGAGCAGTACTTC	CASSSPWTPAYEQYF	TRBV11-2	TRBJ2-7	-	-
TGTGCCAGCAGTGACTCGGGACAGGGAAACACCGGGGAGCTGTTTTTT	CASSDSGQGNTGELFF	TRBV6-4	TRBJ2-2	-	TRBD1
TGTGCCAGCAGCTCCCAGGCGGGGGACAGTTCCTCCTACGAGCAGTACTTC	CASSSQAGDSSSYEQYF	TRBV13	TRBJ2-7	-	-
TGCGCCAGCAGCCGGCTGACAGGGTTCCAGCTCGAAGCTTTCTTT	CASSRLTGFQLEAFF	TRBV4-1	TRBJ1-1	few	TRBD1
TGTGCCAGCAGGTGGAGGGGGGGCGGAGAGGGCACAGATACGCAGTATTTT	CASRWRGGGEGTDTQYF	TRBV6-1	TRBJ2-3	few	-
TGTGCCACGGGACAGGGTAATGAGTATGAGCAGTTCTTC	CATGQGNEYEQFF	TRBV24-1	TRBJ2-1	few	TRBD1
TGTGCCAGCAGCCAAGCCAGGTTAGCTTTCTTT	CASSQARLAFF	TRBV3-1	TRBJ1-1	-	-
TGTGCCAGCAGCCACCGAGGGACAGGGGGCTATGAGCAGTTCTTC	CASSHRGTGGYEQFF	TRBV14	TRBJ2-1	-	TRBD1
TGTGCCAGCAGACGAGGCAGGAGCTCCTACGAGCAGTACTTC	CASRRGRSSYEQYF	TRBV7-2	TRBJ2-7	-	-
TGCAGCGTGGGGGAAGCGGGAGGGCCGGGAGATACGCAGTATTTT	CSVGEAGGPGDTQYF	TRBV29-1	TRBJ2-3	once	TRBD2
TGTGCCAGCAGGGGCTACACCTACGAGCAGTACTTC	CASRGYTYEQYF	TRBV27	TRBJ2-7	-	-
TGTGCCAGCAGCCGCTTAGAGGGAAGGGCCGGGGAGCTGTTTTTT	CASSRLEGRAGELFF	TRBV3-1	TRBJ2-2	few	-
TGCAGTGCTAGAGAACAGGGGGCGTGGGGCACTGAAGCTTTCTTT	CSAREQGAWGTEAFF	TRBV20-1	TRBJ1-1	few	TRBD1
TGCAGCGCCGCGGGTAGCGGAGGCAATGAGCAGTTCTTC	CSAAGSGGNEQFF	TRBV29-1	TRBJ2-1	few	-
TGCAGCGTTGAAGATCGCAGGCGAGGCACTGAAGCTTTCTTT	CSVEDRRRGTEAFF	TRBV29-1	TRBJ1-1	few	-
TGTGCCAGCAGAAGGGGGGGGGGCAATCAGCCCCAGCATTTT	CASRRGGGNQPQHF	TRBV12-3/TRBV12-4	TRBJ1-5	few	-
TGTGCCAGCAGCTTAGTTGTCGGGACAACAAATGAAAAACTGTTTTTT	CASSLVVGTTNEKLFF	TRBV7-2	TRBJ1-4	-	-
TGTGCCAGCAGTCCCGGCGGCTTT	CASSPGGF	TRBV6-2/TRBV6-3	TRBJ1-6	-	-
TGCGCCAGCAGCTTTGGGGCGTCGGGGGAGACCCAGTACTTC	CASSFGASGETQYF	TRBV5-1	TRBJ2-5	-	-
TGCGCCAGCAGCCAAGAGGGGACCCCTAATGAGCAGTTCTTC	CASSQEGTPNEQFF	TRBV4-3	TRBJ2-1	few	-